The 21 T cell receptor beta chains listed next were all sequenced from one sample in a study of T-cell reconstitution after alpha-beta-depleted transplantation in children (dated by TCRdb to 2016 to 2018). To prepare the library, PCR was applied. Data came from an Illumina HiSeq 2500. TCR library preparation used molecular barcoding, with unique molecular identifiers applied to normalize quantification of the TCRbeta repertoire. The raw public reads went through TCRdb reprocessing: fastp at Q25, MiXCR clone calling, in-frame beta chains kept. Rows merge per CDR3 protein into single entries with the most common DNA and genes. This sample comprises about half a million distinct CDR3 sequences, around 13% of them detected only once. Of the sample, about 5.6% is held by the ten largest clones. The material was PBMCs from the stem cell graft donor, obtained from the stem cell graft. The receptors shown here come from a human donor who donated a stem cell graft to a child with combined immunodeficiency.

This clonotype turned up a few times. CDR3 protein: CASSLQRGTAPVYYNEQFF. In nucleotides, the CDR3 is TGTGCCAGCAGCCTCCAGAGGGGGACCGCTCCCGTCTATTACAATGAGCAGTTCTTC. This sequence joins TRBV9 and TRBJ2-1; D possibly corresponds to TRBD1 (6 bases). Germline-derived CDR1 and CDR2 are SGDLS and YYNGEE. The V and J ends lost 4 bases and 4 bases respectively, with 27 bases between them. The CDR3 totals 19 residues.

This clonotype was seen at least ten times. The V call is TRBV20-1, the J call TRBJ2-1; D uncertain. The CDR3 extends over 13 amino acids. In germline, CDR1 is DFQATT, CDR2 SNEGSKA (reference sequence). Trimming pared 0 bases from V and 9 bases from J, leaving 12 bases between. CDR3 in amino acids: CSARDRRYGEQFF. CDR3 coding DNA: TGCAGTGCTAGAGATCGCCGTTATGGTGAGCAGTTCTTC.

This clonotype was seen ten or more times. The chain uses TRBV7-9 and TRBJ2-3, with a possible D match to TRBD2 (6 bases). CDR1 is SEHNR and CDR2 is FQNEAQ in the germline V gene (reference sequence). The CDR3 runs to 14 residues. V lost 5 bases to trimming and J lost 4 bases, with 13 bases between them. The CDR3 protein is CASSPPPSADTQYF. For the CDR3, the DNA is TGTGCCAGCAGCCCCCCCCCTAGCGCAGATACGCAGTATTTT.

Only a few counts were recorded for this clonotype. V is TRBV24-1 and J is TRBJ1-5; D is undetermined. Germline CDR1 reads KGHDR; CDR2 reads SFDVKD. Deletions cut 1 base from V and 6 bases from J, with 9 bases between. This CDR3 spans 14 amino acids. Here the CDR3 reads CATSDLQSGQPQHF. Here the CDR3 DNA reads TGTGCCACCAGTGATTTACAGTCTGGTCAGCCCCAGCATTTT.

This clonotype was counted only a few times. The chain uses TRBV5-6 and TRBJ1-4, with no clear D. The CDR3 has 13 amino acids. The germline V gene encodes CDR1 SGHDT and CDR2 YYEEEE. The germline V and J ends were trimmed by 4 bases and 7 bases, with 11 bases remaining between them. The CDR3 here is CASSEIGREKLFF. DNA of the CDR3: TGTGCCAGCAGCGAAATCGGACGTGAAAAACTGTTTTTT.

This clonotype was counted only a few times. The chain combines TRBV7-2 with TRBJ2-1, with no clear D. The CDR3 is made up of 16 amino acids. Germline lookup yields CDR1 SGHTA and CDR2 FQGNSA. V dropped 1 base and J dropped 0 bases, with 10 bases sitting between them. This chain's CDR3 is CASSLEFRSSYNEQFF. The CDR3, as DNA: TGTGCCAGCAGCTTAGAGTTCCGAAGCTCCTACAATGAGCAGTTCTTC.

The CDR3 here is CASSEGRTDEQFF. The CDR3 DNA reads TGTGCCAGCAGTGAGGGGCGTACCGATGAGCAGTTCTTC. The V call is TRBV28, the J call TRBJ2-1; D tentatively reads TRBD1 or TRBD2 (5 bases each). CDR3 length: 13 amino acids. The V end lost 5 bases, the J end lost 8 bases, and 13 bases lay between the germline ends. The germline V gene has CDR1 MDHEN and CDR2 SYDVKM.

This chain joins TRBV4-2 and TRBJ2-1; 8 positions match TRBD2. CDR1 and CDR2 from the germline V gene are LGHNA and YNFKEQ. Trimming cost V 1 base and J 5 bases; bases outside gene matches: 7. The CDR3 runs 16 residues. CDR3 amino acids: CASSQVATSANNEQFF. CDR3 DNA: TGTGCCAGCAGCCAAGTCGCGACTAGCGCCAACAATGAGCAGTTCTTC.

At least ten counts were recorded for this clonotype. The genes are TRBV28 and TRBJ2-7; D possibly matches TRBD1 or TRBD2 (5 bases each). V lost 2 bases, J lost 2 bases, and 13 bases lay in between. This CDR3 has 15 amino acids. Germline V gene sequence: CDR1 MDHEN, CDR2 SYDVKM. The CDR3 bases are TGTGCCAGCAGTTTAATTTTGGGGGACCCCTACGAGCAGTACTTC. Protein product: CASSLILGDPYEQYF.

In DNA form, the CDR3 reads TGTGCCTGGAGTGTACAAGGATCGAACAATGAGCAGTTCTTC. Translating gives CAWSVQGSNNEQFF. The chain uses TRBV30 and TRBJ2-1; D unclear. V was cut by 0 bases and J by 5 bases, with 11 bases left in between. From germline, CDR1 is GTSNPN and CDR2 SVGIG (reference sequence). The CDR3 runs to 14 residues.

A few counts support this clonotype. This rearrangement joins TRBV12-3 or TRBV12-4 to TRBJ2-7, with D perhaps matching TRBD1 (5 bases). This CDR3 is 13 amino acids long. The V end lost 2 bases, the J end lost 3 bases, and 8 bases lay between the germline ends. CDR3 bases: TGTGCCAGCAGTTTATTGGGGCACTACGAGCAGTACTTC. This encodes CASSLLGHYEQYF.

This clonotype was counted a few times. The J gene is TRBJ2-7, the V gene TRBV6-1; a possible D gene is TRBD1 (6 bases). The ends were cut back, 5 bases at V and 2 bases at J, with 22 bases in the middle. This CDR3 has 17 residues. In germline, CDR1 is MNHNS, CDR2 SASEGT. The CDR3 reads CASSRQDTEFLPYEQYF. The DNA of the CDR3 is TGTGCCAGCAGTAGACAGGACACGGAGTTCTTGCCCTACGAGCAGTACTTC.

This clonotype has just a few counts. This CDR3 is CASSRYEQYF. The CDR3 bases are TGTGCCAGCAGCCGCTACGAGCAGTACTTC. The V gene is TRBV5-8, the J gene TRBJ2-7; D ambiguous. Between the trimmed V and J ends, which lost 4 bases and 3 bases, there was a span of 2 bases. In germline, CDR1 is SGHTS, CDR2 YDEGEE. This CDR3 is built from 10 residues.

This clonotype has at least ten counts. The CDR3 protein is CASSDFSGATNEQFF. As DNA, the CDR3 is TGTGCCAGCAGTGACTTTAGCGGAGCTACCAATGAGCAGTTCTTC. The chain has TRBV27 and TRBJ2-1, with D tentatively TRBD2 (6 bases). Per germline, CDR1 MNHEY and CDR2 SMNVEV (reference sequence). V was clipped by 5 bases and J by 6 bases, with 17 bases between them. This CDR3 contains 15 residues.

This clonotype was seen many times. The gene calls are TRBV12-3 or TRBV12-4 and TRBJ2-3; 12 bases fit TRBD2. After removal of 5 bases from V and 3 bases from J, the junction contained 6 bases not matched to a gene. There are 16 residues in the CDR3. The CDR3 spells CASSTLAGGRTDTQYF. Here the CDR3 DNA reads TGTGCCAGCAGTACCCTAGCGGGAGGGCGGACAGATACGCAGTATTTT.

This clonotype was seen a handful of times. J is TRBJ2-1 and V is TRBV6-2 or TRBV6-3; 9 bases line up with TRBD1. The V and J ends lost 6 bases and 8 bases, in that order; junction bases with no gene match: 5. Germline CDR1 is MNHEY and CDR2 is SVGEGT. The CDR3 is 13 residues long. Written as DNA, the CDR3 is TGTGCCAGCAGAGGGACAGGGTTATATGAGCAGTTCTTC. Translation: CASRGTGLYEQFF.

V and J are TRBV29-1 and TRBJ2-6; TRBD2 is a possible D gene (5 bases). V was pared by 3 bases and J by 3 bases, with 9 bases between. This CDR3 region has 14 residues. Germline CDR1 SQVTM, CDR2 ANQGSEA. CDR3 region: CSVDRGDGANVLTF. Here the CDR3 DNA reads TGCAGCGTTGACCGGGGAGATGGGGCCAACGTCCTGACTTTC.

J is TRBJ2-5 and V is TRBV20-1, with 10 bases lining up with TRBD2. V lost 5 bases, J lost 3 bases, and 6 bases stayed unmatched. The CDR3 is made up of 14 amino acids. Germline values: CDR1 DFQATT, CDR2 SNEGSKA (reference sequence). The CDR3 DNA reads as TGCAGTGCTCGTAGGCTAGCGGGAGAAGAGACCCAGTACTTC. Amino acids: CSARRLAGEETQYF.

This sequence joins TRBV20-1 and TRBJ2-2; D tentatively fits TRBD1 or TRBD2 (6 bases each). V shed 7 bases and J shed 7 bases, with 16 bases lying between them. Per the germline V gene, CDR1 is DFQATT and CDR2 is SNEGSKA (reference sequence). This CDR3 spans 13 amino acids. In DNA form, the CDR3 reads TGCAGTGTCACCTGGGGGGCAGGCGGGGAGCTGTTTTTT. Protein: CSVTWGAGGELFF.

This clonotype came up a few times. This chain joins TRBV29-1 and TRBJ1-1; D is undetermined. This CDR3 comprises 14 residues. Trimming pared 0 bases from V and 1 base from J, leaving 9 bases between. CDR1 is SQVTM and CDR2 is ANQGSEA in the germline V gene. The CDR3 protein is CSVEDARGNTEAFF. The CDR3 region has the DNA TGCAGCGTTGAAGATGCGCGGGGGAACACTGAAGCTTTCTTT.

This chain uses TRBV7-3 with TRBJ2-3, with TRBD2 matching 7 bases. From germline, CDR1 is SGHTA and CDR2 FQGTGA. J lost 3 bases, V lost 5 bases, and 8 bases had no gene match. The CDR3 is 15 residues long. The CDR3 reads CASSKGLVGTDTQYF. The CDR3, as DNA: TGTGCCAGCAGCAAAGGACTAGTGGGAACAGATACGCAGTATTTT.